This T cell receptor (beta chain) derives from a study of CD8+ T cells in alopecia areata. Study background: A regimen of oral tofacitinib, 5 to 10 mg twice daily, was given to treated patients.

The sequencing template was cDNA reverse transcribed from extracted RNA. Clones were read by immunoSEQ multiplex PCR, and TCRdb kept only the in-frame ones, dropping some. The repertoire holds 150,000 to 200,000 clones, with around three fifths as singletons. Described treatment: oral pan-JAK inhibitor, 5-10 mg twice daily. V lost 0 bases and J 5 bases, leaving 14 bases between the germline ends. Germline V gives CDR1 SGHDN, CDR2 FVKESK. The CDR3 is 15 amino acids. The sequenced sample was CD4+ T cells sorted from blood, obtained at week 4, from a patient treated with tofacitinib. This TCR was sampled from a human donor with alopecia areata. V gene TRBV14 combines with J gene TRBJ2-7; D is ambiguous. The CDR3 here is CASSQESLGIHEQYF. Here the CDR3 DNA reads TGTGCCAGCAGCCAAGAGAGTTTGGGGATCCACGAGCAGTACTTC.